The 20 T cell receptor beta chains below were found in one sample sequenced in a study of radiation and T cells in renal cell carcinoma. Assay: immunoSEQ multiplex PCR; the TCRdb copy retains only in-frame clones and omits some. The profile shows around 20,000 clones, approximately 59% of them singletons. As for treatment: treatment-naive control, cytoreductive nephrectomy. Sequencing was performed on tumor tissue, taken from a patient whose treatment was nephrectomy without radiotherapy. Receptors originate from a man between 50 and 59 years old with renal cell carcinoma.

The V gene is TRBV28, the J gene TRBJ1-5; a weak D match, TRBD1 (6 bases). Germline CDR1 MDHEN, CDR2 SYDVKM. The CDR3 runs to 15 residues. Trimming pared 5 bases from V and 6 bases from J, leaving 17 bases between. The CDR3 spells CASSRTVAPSQPQHF. Written as DNA, the CDR3 is TGTGCCAGCAGTCGGACAGTCGCCCCCAGTCAGCCCCAGCATTTT.

V and J are TRBV5-1 and TRBJ2-1; 7 positions agree with TRBD2. This CDR3 is built from 14 residues. Germline CDR1 and CDR2: SGHRS and YFSETQ. The V segment lost 0 bases and the J segment 10 bases; nucleotides outside the gene matches: 7. This CDR3 reads CASSLADAGGEQFF. The CDR3 region has the DNA TGCGCCAGCAGCTTGGCGGACGCCGGGGGGGAGCAGTTCTTC.

A note on this clone: A read error may produce the germline difference seen at one junction end. The chain combines TRBV11-2 with TRBJ1-6; no clear D. CDR1 and CDR2 (germline): SGHAT, FQNNGV. The CDR3 spans 13 residues. CDR3 sequence reads: CASGLEVASPLHF. The CDR3 DNA reads as TGTGCCAGCGGCTTAGAGGTAGCTTCACCCCTCCACTTT.

This clone was detected many times. The CDR3: CASSQDRGSKNEQFF. Written as DNA, the CDR3 is TGCGCCAGCAGCCAAGACAGGGGGAGCAAAAATGAGCAGTTCTTC. V and J are TRBV4-1 and TRBJ2-1, with TRBD1 matching 7 bases. The CDR3 runs 15 residues. The V and J ends lost 0 bases and 7 bases, in that order; junction bases with no gene match: 6. Germline V gene sequence: CDR1 MGHRA, CDR2 YSYEKL.

Here the CDR3 DNA reads TGCGCCAGCAGCCAAGATCTTGCACAGCTGAACACTGAAGCTTTCTTT. Encoded protein: CASSQDLAQLNTEAFF. V and J are TRBV4-3 and TRBJ1-1; D is undetermined. CDR3 length: 16 amino acids. The germline V and J ends were trimmed by 0 bases and 0 bases, with 11 bases remaining between them. Germline assignment: CDR1 LGHNA and CDR2 YSLEER.

This clone has just a few counts. The genes are TRBV6-5 and TRBJ1-2, with 9 bases aligning to TRBD1. This CDR3 region has 15 residues. Germline V gene lookup returns CDR1 MNHEY and CDR2 SVGAGI. J gave up 6 bases and V 2 bases, and 7 bases lay outside the gene matches. The CDR3: CASSYATGGVDGYTF. CDR3 sequence (DNA): TGTGCCAGCAGTTACGCGACAGGGGGTGTCGATGGCTACACCTTC.

This chain joins TRBV11-3 and TRBJ1-1; TRBD1 might be the D (6 bases). This CDR3 has 13 amino acids. The V gene lost 2 bases and the J gene lost 5 bases, with 9 bases spanning the gap. Germline V CDR1 and CDR2: SGHNT, YENEEA. The CDR3 bases are TGTGCCAGCAGCTTAAAAGGGGGGACTGAAGCTTTCTTT. It specifies CASSLKGGTEAFF.

This chain joins TRBV30 and TRBJ1-5, with TRBD1 identical over 8 bases. Germline lookup yields CDR1 GTSNPN and CDR2 SVGIG (reference sequence). This CDR3 is 14 amino acids long. V trimming: 1 base; J trimming: 5 bases; junction bases outside the gene matches: 4. CDR3 amino acids: CAWSGGQGDQPQHF. Here the CDR3 DNA reads TGTGCCTGGAGTGGAGGACAGGGAGATCAGCCCCAGCATTTT.

CDR3 protein: CASSDGHSGANVLTF. DNA for the CDR3: TGTGCCAGCAGTGACGGACACTCTGGGGCCAACGTCCTGACTTTC. The genes are TRBV6-1 and TRBJ2-6, with D tentatively TRBD1 (5 bases). V was clipped by 3 bases and J by 0 bases, with 6 bases between them. The CDR3 loop spans 15 amino acids. Germline loops: CDR1 MNHNS, CDR2 SASEGT.

V usage is TRBV30 and J usage is TRBJ2-1; TRBD2 agrees at 10 bases. The CDR3 totals 13 residues. V shed 2 bases and J 9 bases; nucleotides not matched to a gene: 4. In germline, CDR1 is GTSNPN, CDR2 SVGIG (reference sequence). CDR3 residues: CAWSSGRAGEQFF. DNA for the CDR3: TGTGCCTGGAGTAGCGGGAGGGCCGGTGAGCAGTTCTTC.

The chain has TRBV7-9 and TRBJ2-1, with D perhaps TRBD2 (5 bases). The CDR3 extends over 15 amino acids. The germline V gene encodes CDR1 SEHNR and CDR2 FQNEAQ (reference sequence). V was clipped by 5 bases and J by 7 bases, with 18 bases between them. The CDR3 nucleotides are TGTGCCAGCAGCCGGGCCCTCGGGGTACGAAATGAGCAGTTCTTC. Translating gives CASSRALGVRNEQFF.

The chain combines TRBV5-1 with TRBJ2-3; 13 bases agree with TRBD2. V lost 4 bases to trimming and J lost 4 bases; unmatched junction nucleotides: 6. Germline V lookup: CDR1 SGHRS, CDR2 YFSETQ. The CDR3 is 16 residues long. In nucleotides, the CDR3 is TGCGCCAGCAGCAACGGACTAGCGGGAGCCGCAGATACGCAGTATTTT. It specifies CASSNGLAGAADTQYF.

This clone has just a few counts. V gene TRBV4-3 combines with J gene TRBJ2-7; D is undetermined. CDR3 size: 14 residues. Trimming took 3 bases from V and 6 from J, leaving 15 bases between them. Looked up from germline, CDR1 is LGHNA and CDR2 is YSLEER. CDR3 amino acids: CASSQTAHLGEQYF. CDR3 nucleotides: TGCGCCAGCAGCCAGACGGCACACCTCGGCGAGCAGTACTTC.

This clone was seen more than once but under ten times. The chain couples TRBV28 to TRBJ1-2; 9 bases map to TRBD1. The germline CDR1 and CDR2 sequences are MDHEN and SYDVKM. The J segment lost 7 bases and the V segment lost 6 bases, leaving 12 bases of the junction unmatched. CDR3 length equals 15 residues. CDR3 DNA: TGTGCCAGCAGCCGCTCGGGACAGGGTGTGCGTGGCTACACCTTC. This sequence encodes CASSRSGQGVRGYTF.

The chain combines TRBV9 with TRBJ2-2, with D perhaps matching TRBD1 (6 bases). The CDR3 runs 17 residues. The germline CDR1 and CDR2 sequences are SGDLS and YYNGEE. V lost 0 bases and J 0 bases, leaving 12 bases between the germline ends. DNA for the CDR3: TGTGCCAGCAGCGTAGGGGTAGGGGGTCCGAACACCGGGGAGCTGTTTTTT. It specifies CASSVGVGGPNTGELFF.

V usage is TRBV28 and J usage is TRBJ1-2; possible D gene TRBD1, 5 bases. V was clipped by 6 bases and J by 6 bases, with 20 bases between them. This CDR3 has 15 amino acids. In germline, CDR1 is MDHEN, CDR2 SYDVKM. The CDR3 sequence is CASSYSGGERDGYTF. The CDR3 DNA is TGTGCCAGCAGCTACAGCGGGGGAGAAAGAGATGGCTACACCTTC.

V and J are TRBV9 and TRBJ2-3; weak D call: TRBD1 (5 bases). The CDR3 has 14 residues. V was clipped by 4 bases and J by 2 bases, with 11 bases between them. CDR1 is SGDLS and CDR2 is YYNGEE in the germline V gene. CDR3 bases: TGTGCCAGCAGCCTTAGGGGTCTCACAGATACGCAGTATTTT. As protein: CASSLRGLTDTQYF.

V and J are TRBV4-1 and TRBJ1-1, with 7 bases lining up with TRBD1. The CDR3 extends over 18 amino acids. The germline V gene has CDR1 MGHRA and CDR2 YSYEKL. V gave up 4 bases and J gave up 4 bases; unmatched junction bases: 18. The CDR3 here is CASSPTGAKRITSTEAFF. For the CDR3, the DNA is TGCGCCAGCAGCCCTACAGGGGCGAAAAGAATTACGAGCACTGAAGCTTTCTTT.

V is TRBV10-3 and J is TRBJ2-7; D is perhaps TRBD1 (6 bases). The CDR3 sequence is 14 residues long. Germline V gene sequence: CDR1 ENHRY, CDR2 SYGVKD. Trimming took 10 bases from V and 5 from J, leaving 21 bases between them. Here the CDR3 reads CATLGLTGQNEQYF. The CDR3, as DNA: TGTGCCACCCTGGGGCTAACGGGACAAAACGAGCAGTACTTC.

This chain uses TRBV29-1 with TRBJ2-1, with D possibly TRBD2 on 6 matching bases. Germline CDR1 reads SQVTM; CDR2 reads ANQGSEA. The CDR3 is 11 residues long. CDR3 sequence: CSDRGYNEQFF. DNA for the CDR3: TGCAGTGACCGGGGGTACAATGAGCAGTTCTTC.